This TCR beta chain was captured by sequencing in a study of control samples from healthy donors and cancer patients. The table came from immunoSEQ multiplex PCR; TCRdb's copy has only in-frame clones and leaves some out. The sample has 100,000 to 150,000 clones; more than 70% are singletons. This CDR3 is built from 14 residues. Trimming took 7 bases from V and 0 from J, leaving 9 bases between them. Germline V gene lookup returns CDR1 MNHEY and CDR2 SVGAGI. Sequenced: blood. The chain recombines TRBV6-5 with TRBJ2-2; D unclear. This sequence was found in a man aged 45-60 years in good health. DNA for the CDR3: TGTGCCAGCACCCAAACCTCGAACACCGGGGAGCTGTTTTTT. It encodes CASTQTSNTGELFF.